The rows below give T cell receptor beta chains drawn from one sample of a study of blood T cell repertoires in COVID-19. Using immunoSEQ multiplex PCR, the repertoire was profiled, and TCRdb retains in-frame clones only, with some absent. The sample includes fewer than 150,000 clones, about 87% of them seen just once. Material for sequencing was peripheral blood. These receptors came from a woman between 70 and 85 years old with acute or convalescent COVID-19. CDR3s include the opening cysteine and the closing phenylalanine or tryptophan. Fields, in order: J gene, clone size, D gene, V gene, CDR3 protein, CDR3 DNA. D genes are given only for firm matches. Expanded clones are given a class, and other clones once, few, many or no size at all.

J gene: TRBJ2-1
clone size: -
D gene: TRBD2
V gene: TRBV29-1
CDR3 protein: CRTDGGFNNEQFF
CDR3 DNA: TGCAGGACCGACGGGGGGTTCAATAATGAGCAGTTCTTC

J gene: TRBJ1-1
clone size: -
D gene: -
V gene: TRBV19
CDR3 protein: CASIPDSMNTEAFF
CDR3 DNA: TGTGCCAGTATCCCGGACAGCATGAACACTGAAGCTTTCTTT

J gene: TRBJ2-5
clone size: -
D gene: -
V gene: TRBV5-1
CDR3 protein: CASTVPGEETQYF
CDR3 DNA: TGCGCCAGCACCGTTCCAGGGGAAGAGACCCAGTACTTC

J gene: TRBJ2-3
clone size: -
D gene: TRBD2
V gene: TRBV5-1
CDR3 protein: CASSLGRGAGTDTQYF
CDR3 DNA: TGCGCCAGCAGCTTGGGGCGGGGGGCCGGCACAGATACGCAGTATTTT

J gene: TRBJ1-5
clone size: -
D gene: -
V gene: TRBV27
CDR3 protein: CASSPGQSNQPQHF
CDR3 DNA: TGTGCCAGCAGTCCTGGACAGTCTAATCAGCCCCAGCATTTT

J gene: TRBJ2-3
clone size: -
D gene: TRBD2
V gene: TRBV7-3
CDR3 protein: CASSWDSAGGREQYF
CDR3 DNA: TGTGCCAGCAGCTGGGACTCGGCCGGGGGGAGGGAGCAGTATTTT

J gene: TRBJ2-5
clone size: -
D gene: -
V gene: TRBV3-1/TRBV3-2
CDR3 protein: CASSDTITRQETQYF
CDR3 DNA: TGTGCCAGCAGCGATACGATTACCCGACAGGAGACCCAGTACTTC

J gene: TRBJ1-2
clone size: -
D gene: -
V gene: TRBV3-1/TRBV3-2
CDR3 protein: CASSPPIGLNYGYTF
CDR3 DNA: TGTGCCAGCAGCCCCCCCATCGGACTCAACTATGGCTACACCTTC

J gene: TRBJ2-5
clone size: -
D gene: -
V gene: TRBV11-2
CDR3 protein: CASSLVRETQYF
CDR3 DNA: TGTGCCAGCAGCTTAGTGAGGGAGACCCAGTACTTC

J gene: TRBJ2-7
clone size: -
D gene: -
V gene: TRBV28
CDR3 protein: CASLPAGTTAAYF
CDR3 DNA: TGTGCCAGCCTACCAGCGGGGACAACGGCGGCGTACTTC

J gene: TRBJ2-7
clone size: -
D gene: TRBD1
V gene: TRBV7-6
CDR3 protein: CASSLAPQGAYYEQYF
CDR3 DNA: TGTGCCAGCAGCTTAGCGCCCCAGGGGGCCTACTACGAGCAGTACTTC

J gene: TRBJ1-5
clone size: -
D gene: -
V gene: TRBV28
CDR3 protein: CASSPGGGGQPQHF
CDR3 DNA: TGTGCCAGCAGCCCCGGGGGTGGGGGTCAGCCCCAGCATTTT

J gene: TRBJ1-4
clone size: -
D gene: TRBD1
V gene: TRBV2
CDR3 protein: CASRRGTGNEKLFF
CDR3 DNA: TGTGCCAGCCGACGCGGGACAGGGAATGAAAAACTGTTTTTT

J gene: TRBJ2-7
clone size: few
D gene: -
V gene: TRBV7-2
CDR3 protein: CASSARHGGASEQYF
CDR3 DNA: TGTGCCAGCAGCGCCCGCCATGGGGGGGCGTCCGAGCAGTACTTC

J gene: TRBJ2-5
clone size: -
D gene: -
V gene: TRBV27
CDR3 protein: CASSSLQGWETQYF
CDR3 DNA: TGTGCCAGCAGTTCGTTACAGGGTTGGGAGACCCAGTACTTC

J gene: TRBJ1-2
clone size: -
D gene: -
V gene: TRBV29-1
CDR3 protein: CSAGGDYGYTF
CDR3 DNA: TGCAGCGCCGGGGGGGACTATGGCTACACCTTC

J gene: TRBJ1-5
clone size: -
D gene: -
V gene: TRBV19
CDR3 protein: CASSIWGGAIGNQPQHF
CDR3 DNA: TGTGCCAGTAGTATCTGGGGGGGGGCGATTGGCAATCAGCCCCAGCATTTT

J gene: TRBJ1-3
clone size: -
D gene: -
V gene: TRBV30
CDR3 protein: CAHDSGPGNTIYF
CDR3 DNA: TGTGCCCATGACAGTGGTCCCGGGAACACCATATATTTT

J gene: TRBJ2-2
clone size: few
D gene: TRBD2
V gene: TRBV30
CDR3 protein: CAWSGLAGAMNTGELFF
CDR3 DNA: TGTGCCTGGAGTGGACTAGCGGGGGCCATGAACACCGGGGAGCTGTTTTTT

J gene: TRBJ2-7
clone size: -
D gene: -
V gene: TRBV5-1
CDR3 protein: CASSRPGQDYEQYF
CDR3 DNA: TGCGCCAGCAGCAGACCGGGACAAGACTACGAGCAGTACTTC

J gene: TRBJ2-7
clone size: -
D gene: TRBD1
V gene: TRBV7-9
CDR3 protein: CASSPRAGQGRMQYF
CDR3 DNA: TGTGCCAGCAGTCCCAGGGCGGGACAGGGGCGGATGCAGTACTTC

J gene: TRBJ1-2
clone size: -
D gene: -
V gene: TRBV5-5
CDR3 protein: CASSLGLQNNYGYTF
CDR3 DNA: TGTGCCAGCAGCTTGGGATTACAGAATAACTATGGCTACACCTTC

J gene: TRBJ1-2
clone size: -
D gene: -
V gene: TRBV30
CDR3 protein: CAWIGLTGQNYGYTF
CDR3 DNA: TGTGCCTGGATCGGCTTGACAGGCCAGAACTATGGCTACACCTTC

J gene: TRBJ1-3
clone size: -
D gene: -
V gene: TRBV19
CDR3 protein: CASSTSPGGAGADTIYF
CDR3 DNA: TGTGCCAGTAGTACTAGCCCTGGAGGGGCTGGAGCGGACACCATATATTTT

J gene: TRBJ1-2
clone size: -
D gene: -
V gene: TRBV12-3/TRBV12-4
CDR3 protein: CASSLKKQGTTF
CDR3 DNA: TGTGCCAGCAGTCTCAAGAAACAGGGAACCACCTTC

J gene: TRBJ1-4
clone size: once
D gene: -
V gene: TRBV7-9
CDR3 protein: CASSPLPGGVKDEKLFF
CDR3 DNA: TGTGCCAGCAGCCCACTACCGGGGGGGGTGAAGGATGAAAAACTGTTTTTT

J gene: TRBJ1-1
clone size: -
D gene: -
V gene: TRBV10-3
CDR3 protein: CAISEVVSGNTEAFF
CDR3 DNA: TGTGCCATCAGTGAAGTTGTGTCCGGGAACACTGAAGCTTTCTTT

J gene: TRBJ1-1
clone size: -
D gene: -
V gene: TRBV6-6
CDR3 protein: CASSYSILGQNTEAFF
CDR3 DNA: TGTGCCAGCAGTTACTCGATACTGGGCCAGAACACTGAAGCTTTCTTT

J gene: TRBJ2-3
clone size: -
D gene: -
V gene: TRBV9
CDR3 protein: CASSQTLGLINTDTQYF
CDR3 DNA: TGTGCCAGCAGCCAAACTTTAGGACTGATAAACACAGATACGCAGTATTTT

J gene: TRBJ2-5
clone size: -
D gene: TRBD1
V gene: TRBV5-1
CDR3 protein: CASSSGGTGEETQYF
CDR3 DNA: TGCGCCAGCAGCTCGGGCGGGACAGGGGAAGAGACCCAGTACTTC

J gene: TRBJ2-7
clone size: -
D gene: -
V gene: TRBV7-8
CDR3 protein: CASSYQFPPWGRTYEQYF
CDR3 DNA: TGTGCCAGCAGCTACCAATTTCCCCCATGGGGGCGAACCTACGAGCAGTACTTC

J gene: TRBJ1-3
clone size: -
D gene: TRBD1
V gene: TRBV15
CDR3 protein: CATSTQGAGNTIYF
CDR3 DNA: TGTGCCACCAGCACACAGGGGGCGGGAAACACCATATATTTT

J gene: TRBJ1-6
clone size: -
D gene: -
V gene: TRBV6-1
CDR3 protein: CASSEWQDNSPLHF
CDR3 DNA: TGTGCCAGCAGTGAATGGCAGGATAATTCACCCCTCCACTTT

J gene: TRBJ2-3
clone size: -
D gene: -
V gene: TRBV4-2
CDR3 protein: CASSQILGGETFNERTDTQYF
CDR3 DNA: TGTGCCAGCAGCCAAATTTTAGGGGGAGAGACTTTCAATGAACGCACAGATACGCAGTATTTT

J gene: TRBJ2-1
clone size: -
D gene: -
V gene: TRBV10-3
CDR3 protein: CAISGSGSSGDEQFF
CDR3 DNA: TGTGCCATCAGTGGTAGTGGAAGCTCTGGAGATGAGCAGTTCTTC

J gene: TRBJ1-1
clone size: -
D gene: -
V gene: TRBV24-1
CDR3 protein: CATSPQGNTEAFF
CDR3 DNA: TGTGCCACCAGTCCACAGGGTAACACTGAAGCTTTCTTT

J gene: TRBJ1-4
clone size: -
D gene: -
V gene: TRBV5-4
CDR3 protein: CASSSGGDEKLFF
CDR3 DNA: TGTGCCAGTTCTAGCGGGGGGGATGAAAAACTGTTTTTT

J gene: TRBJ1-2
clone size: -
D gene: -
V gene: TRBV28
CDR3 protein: CASSFGVGGDGYTF
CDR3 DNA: TGTGCCAGCAGTTTCGGGGTTGGCGGGGATGGCTACACCTTC

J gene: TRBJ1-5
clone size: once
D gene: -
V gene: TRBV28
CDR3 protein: CASSLSPNDYRQRGTQHF
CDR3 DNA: TGTGCCAGCAGTTTAAGTCCCAACGACTACCGACAACGGGGAACCCAGCATTTT

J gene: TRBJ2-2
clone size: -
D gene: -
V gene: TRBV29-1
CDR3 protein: CSVGIRGDTGELFF
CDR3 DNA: TGCAGCGTCGGCATCCGTGGAGACACCGGGGAGCTGTTTTTT

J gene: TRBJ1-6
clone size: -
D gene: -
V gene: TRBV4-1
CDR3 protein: CASSQDGPQVLDNSPLHF
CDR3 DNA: TGCGCCAGCAGCCAAGATGGCCCCCAGGTTTTGGATAATTCACCCCTCCACTTT

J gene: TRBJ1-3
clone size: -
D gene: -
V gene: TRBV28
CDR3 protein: CASSLGQIPPALYF
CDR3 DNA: TGTGCCAGCAGTTTAGGACAGATACCCCCAGCTTTATATTTT

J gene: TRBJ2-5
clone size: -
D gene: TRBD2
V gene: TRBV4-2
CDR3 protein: CASSQTSGGQETQYF
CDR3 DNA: TGTGCCAGCAGCCAAACAAGCGGGGGGCAAGAGACCCAGTACTTC

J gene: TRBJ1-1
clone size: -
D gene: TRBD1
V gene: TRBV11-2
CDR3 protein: CASSRYGTGYTEAFF
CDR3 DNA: TGTGCCAGCAGCCGTTACGGGACAGGCTACACTGAAGCTTTCTTT

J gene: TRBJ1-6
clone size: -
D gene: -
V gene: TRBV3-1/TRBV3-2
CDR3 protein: CASSQDPARGVNSPLHF
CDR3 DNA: TGTGCCAGCAGCCAAGATCCGGCCCGGGGGGTGAATTCACCCCTCCACTTT

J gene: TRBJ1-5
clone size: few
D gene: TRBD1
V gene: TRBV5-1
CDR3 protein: CASSLEPGGYSNQPQHF
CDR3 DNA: TGCGCCAGCAGCTTGGAGCCAGGGGGATACAGCAATCAGCCCCAGCATTTT

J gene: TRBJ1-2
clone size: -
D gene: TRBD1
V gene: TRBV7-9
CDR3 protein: CASRRAGQGAGGYTF
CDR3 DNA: TGTGCCAGCAGGAGAGCCGGACAGGGGGCAGGGGGCTACACCTTC

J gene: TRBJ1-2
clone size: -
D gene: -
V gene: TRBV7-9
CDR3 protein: CASSLAHTGSMGYTF
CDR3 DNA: TGTGCCAGCAGCTTAGCCCATACAGGGAGTATGGGCTACACCTTC

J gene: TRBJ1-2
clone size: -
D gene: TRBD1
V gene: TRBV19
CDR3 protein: CASSIARTGPYGYTF
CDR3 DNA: TGTGCCAGTAGTATAGCCCGGACAGGGCCTTATGGCTACACCTTC

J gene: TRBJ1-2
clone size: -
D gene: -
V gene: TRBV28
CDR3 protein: CASSQALQTEGYTF
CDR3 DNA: TGTGCCAGCAGTCAGGCATTACAAACAGAAGGCTACACCTTC

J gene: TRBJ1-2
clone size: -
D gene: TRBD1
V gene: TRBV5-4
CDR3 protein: CASSWTGGGGYTF
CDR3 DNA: TGTGCCAGCAGCTGGACAGGGGGAGGAGGCTACACCTTC

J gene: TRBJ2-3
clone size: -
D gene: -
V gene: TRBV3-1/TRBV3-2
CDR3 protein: CASSQDWGGDFTDTQYF
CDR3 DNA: TGTGCCAGCAGCCAAGATTGGGGCGGAGACTTCACAGATACGCAGTATTTT

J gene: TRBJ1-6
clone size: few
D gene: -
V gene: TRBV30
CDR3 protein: CAWSPGGDSPLHF
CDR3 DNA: TGTGCCTGGAGCCCCGGCGGGGATTCACCCCTCCACTTT

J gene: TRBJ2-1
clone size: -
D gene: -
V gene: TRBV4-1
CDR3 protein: CASTNLAGPYNEQFF
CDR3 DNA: TGCGCCAGCACCAATTTGGCAGGGCCCTACAATGAGCAGTTCTTC

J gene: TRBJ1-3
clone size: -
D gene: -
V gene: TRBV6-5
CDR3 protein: CASIRTIAGNTIYF
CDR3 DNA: TGTGCCAGCATCCGGACAATTGCTGGAAACACCATATATTTT

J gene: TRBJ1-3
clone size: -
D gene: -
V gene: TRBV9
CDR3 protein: CASSVAGRGYSGNTIYF
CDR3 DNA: TGTGCCAGCAGCGTAGCTGGCCGAGGATACTCTGGAAACACCATATATTTT

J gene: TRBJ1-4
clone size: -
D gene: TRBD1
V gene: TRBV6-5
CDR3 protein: CASSFNRGSEKLFF
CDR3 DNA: TGTGCCAGCAGTTTCAACAGGGGGAGTGAAAAACTGTTTTTT